The 13 T cell receptor beta chains below were found in one sample sequenced in a study of technical replicates of blood from a handful of donors. The repertoire was sequenced with immunoSEQ multiplex PCR; TCRdb's copy has only in-frame clones and lacks some. The sample records tens of thousands of clones, around 95% being singletons. The specimen sequenced was T cells isolated from PBMCs. These TCRs come from a human donor in good health.

This chain uses TRBV19 with TRBJ1-1; D is uncertain. This CDR3 comprises 13 residues. Germline V gene lookup returns CDR1 LNHDA and CDR2 SQIVND (reference sequence). The V end lost 6 bases, the J end lost 5 bases, and 13 bases lay between the germline ends. CDR3 sequence (DNA): TGTGCCAGTAGAGCAGCAGCGGAGACTGAAGCTTTCTTT. This translates into CASRAAAETEAFF.

The genes are TRBV4-1 and TRBJ2-2; 10 nucleotides align to TRBD2. Looked up from germline, CDR1 is MGHRA and CDR2 is YSYEKL. After removal of 0 bases from V and 0 bases from J, the junction contained 4 bases not matched to a gene. The CDR3 is 18 amino acids. The CDR3 sequence: CASSQDSGLAANTGELFF. CDR3 nucleotides: TGCGCCAGCAGCCAAGATTCTGGACTAGCGGCGAACACCGGGGAGCTGTTTTTT.

J is TRBJ2-4 and V is TRBV11-2; no definite D call. Germline V gene lookup returns CDR1 SGHAT and CDR2 FQNNGV. The V end lost 2 bases, the J end lost 7 bases, and 6 bases lay between the germline ends. The CDR3 is made up of 12 amino acids. The CDR3 DNA is TGTGCCAGCAGCTTAATTTCGAACATTCAGTACTTC. The encoded protein is CASSLISNIQYF.

This clone was picked up a small number of times. The chain combines TRBV7-9 with TRBJ1-2, with a tentative D call TRBD1 (6 bases). Trimming removed 10 bases from V and 8 bases from J, with 11 bases in between. The CDR3 is made up of 10 amino acids. CDR1 SEHNR and CDR2 FQNEAQ come from the germline V gene (reference sequence). The CDR3 is CANEGEGYTF. The DNA of the CDR3 is TGTGCCAACGAGGGGGAAGGCTACACCTTC.

In this sample, this clone turned up a few times. The J gene is TRBJ1-2, the V gene TRBV7-7; 7 positions agree with TRBD1. Trimming cost V 9 bases and J 3 bases; bases outside gene matches: 13. Germline CDR1 reads SSHAT; CDR2 reads FNYEAQ (reference sequence). CDR3 length: 15 residues. CDR3 coding DNA: TGTGCCAGTAGCGGGTCCGGGACAGCGTACTATGGCTACACCTTC. Its protein product is CASSGSGTAYYGYTF.

The table lists this clone with a count of one. The chain carries TRBV6-4 and TRBJ1-2; a possible D gene is TRBD1 (6 bases). The CDR3 totals 15 residues. Germline V CDR1 and CDR2: MRHNA, SNTAGT. V was clipped by 1 base and J by 0 bases, with 9 bases between them. The CDR3 here is CASSDYRASNYGYTF. The CDR3 nucleotides are TGTGCCAGCAGTGACTACAGGGCCTCTAACTATGGCTACACCTTC.

The V and J genes are TRBV28 and TRBJ2-1; 10 bases align to TRBD2. The CDR3 runs to 14 residues. CDR1 is MDHEN and CDR2 is SYDVKM in the germline V gene. J was trimmed by 2 bases and V by 8 bases; bases with no gene match: 3. The CDR3 nucleotides read TGTGCCAGCGGTACTAGCGGGACCTACAATGAGCAGTTCTTC. Residues: CASGTSGTYNEQFF.

This chain uses TRBV25-1 with TRBJ2-1; a possible D gene is TRBD2 (5 bases). Trimming left V 7 bases short and J 3 bases short, with 13 bases between. Germline V lookup: CDR1 MGHDK, CDR2 SYGVNS. The CDR3 loop spans 14 amino acids. This CDR3 is CASIGNLNYNEQFF. For the CDR3, the DNA is TGTGCCAGCATCGGGAACCTAAACTACAATGAGCAGTTCTTC.

V is TRBV19 and J is TRBJ2-2; TRBD1 aligns across 9 bases. The J segment lost 5 bases and the V segment lost 5 bases, leaving 6 bases of the junction unmatched. The CDR3 is 15 amino acids. Germline-derived CDR1 and CDR2 are LNHDA and SQIVND (reference sequence). This CDR3 is CASSPGTGITGELFF. CDR3 DNA: TGTGCCAGTAGTCCCGGGACAGGGATTACCGGGGAGCTGTTTTTT.

V usage is TRBV6-5 and J usage is TRBJ2-3; 10 bases match TRBD2. J was trimmed by 2 bases and V by 2 bases; bases with no gene match: 4. CDR3 length equals 16 residues. In germline, CDR1 is MNHEY, CDR2 SVGAGI. The CDR3 region has the DNA TGTGCCAGCAGTTACAGCGGGAGGGCATACACAGATACGCAGTATTTT. Translating it yields CASSYSGRAYTDTQYF.

CDR3 protein: CASSYQKTGELFF. The CDR3 nucleotides are TGTGCCAGCAGTTACCAGAAAACCGGGGAGCTGTTTTTT. The rearrangement links TRBV6-5 to TRBJ2-2; no clear D gene. The CDR3 is 13 residues long. CDR1 MNHEY and CDR2 SVGAGI come from the germline V gene. V was shortened by 2 bases and J by 5 bases, with 6 bases between the two germline ends.

The chain combines TRBV6-5 with TRBJ1-1; D not certain. Germline V gene lookup returns CDR1 MNHEY and CDR2 SVGAGI. V lost 0 bases to trimming and J lost 8 bases, with 10 bases between them. The CDR3 contains 13 residues. CDR3: CASSYSTRGEAFF. In nucleotides, the CDR3 is TGTGCCAGCAGTTACTCGACCCGCGGGGAAGCTTTCTTT.

V gene TRBV30 combines with J gene TRBJ1-1; TRBD1 is a possible D gene (6 bases). Trimming removed 0 bases from V and 4 bases from J, with 18 bases in between. Germline V gene data show CDR1 as GTSNPN and CDR2 as SVGIG (reference sequence). CDR3 size: 16 residues. The CDR3: CAWSVPHSGTSTEAFF. The CDR3 DNA follows: TGTGCCTGGAGTGTACCGCATTCCGGGACAAGCACTGAAGCTTTCTTT.